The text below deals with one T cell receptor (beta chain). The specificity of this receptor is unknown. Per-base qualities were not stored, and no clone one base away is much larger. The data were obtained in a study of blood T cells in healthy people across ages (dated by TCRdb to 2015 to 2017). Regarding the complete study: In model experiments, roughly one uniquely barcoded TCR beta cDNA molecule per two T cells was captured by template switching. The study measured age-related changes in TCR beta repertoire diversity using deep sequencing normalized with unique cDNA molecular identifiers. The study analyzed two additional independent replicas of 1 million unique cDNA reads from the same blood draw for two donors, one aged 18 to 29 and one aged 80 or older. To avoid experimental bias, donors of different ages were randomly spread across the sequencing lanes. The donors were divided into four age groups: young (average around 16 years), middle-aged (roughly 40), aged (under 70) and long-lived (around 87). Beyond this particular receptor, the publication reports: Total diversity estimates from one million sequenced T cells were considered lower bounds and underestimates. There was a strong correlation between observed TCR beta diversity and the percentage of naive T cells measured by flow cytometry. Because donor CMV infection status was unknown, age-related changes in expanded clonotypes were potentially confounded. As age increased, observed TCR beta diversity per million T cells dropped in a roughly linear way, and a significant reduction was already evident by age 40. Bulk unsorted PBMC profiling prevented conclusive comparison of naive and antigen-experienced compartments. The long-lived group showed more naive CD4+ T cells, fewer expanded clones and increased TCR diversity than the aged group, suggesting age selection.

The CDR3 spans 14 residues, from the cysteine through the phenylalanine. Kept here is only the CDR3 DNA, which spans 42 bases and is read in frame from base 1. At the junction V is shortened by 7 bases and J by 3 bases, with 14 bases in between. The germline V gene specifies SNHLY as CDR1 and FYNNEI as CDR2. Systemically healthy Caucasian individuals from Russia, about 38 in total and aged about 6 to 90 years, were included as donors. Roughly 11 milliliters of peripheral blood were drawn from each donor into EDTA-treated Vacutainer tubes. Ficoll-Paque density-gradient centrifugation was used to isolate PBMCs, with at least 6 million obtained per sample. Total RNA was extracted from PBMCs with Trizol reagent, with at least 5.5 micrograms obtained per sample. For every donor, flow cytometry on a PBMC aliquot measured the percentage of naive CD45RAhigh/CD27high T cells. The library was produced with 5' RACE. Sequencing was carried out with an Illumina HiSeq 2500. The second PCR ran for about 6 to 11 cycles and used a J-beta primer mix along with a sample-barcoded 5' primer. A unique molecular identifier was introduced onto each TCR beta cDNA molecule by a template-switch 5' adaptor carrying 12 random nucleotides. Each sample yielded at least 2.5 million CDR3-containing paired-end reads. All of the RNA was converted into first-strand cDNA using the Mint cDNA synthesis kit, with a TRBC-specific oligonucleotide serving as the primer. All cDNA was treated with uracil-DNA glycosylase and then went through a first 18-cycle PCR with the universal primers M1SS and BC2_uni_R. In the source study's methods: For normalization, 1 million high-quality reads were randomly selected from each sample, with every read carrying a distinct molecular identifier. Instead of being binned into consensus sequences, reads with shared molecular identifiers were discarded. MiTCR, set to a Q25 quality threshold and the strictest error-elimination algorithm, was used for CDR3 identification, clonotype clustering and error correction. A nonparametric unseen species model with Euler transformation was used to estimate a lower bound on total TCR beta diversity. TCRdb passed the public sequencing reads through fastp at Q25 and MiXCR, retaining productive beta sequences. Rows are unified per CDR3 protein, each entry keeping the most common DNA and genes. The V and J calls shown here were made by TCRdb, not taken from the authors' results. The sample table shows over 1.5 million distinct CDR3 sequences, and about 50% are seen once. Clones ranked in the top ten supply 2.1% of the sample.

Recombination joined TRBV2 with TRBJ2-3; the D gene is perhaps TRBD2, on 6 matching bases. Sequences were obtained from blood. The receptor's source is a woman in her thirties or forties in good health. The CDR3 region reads CASIPGSKTDTQYF. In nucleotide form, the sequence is TGTGCCAGCATCCCCGGGAGCAAAACAGATACGCAGTATTTT.